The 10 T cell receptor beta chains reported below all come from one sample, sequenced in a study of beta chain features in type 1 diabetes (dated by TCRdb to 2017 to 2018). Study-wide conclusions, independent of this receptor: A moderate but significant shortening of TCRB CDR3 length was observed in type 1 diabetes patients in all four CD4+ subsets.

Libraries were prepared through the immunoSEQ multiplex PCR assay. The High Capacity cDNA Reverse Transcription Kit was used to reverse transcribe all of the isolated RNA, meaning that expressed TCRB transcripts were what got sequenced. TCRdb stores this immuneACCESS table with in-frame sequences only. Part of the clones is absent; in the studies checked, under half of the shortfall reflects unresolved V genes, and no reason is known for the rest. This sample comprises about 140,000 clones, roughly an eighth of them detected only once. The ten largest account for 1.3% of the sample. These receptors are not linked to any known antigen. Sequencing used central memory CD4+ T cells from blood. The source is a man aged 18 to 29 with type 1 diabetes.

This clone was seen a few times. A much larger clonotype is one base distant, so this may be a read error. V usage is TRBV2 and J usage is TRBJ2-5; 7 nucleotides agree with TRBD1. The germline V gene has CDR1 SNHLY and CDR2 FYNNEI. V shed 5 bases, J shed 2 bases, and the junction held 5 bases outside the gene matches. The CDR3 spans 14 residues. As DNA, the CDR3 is TGTGCCAGCAGTAGGGGGACAGTTCAAGAGACCCAGTACTTC. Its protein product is CASSRGTVQETQYF.

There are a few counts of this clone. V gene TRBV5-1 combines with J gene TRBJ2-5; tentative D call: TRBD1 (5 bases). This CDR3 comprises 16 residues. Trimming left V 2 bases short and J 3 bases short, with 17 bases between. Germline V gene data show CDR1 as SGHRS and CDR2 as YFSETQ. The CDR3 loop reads CASSLTPTGREETQYF. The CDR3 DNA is TGCGCCAGCAGCTTAACTCCGACGGGCAGGGAAGAGACCCAGTACTTC. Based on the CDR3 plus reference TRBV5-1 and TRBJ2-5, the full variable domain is KAGVTQTPRYLIKTRGQQVTLSCSPISGHRSVSWYQQTPGQGLQFLFEYFSETQRNKGNFPGRFSGRQFSNSRSEMNVSTLELGDSALYLCASSLTPTGREETQYFGPGTRLLVL.

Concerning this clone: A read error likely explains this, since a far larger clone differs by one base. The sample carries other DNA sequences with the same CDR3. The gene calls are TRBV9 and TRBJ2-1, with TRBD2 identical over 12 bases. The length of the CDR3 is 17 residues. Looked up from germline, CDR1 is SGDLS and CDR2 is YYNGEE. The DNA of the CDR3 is TGTGCCAGCAGCGTAGAGGGACTAGCGGGCAATTACAATGAGCAATTCTTC. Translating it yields CASSVEGLAGNYNEQFF. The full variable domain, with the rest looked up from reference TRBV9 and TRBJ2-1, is DSGVTQTPKHLITATGQRVTLRCSPRSGDLSVYWYQQSLDQGLQFLIQYYNGEERAKGNILERFSAQQFPDLHSELNLSSLELGDSALYFCASSVEGLAGNYNEQFFGPGTRLTVL.

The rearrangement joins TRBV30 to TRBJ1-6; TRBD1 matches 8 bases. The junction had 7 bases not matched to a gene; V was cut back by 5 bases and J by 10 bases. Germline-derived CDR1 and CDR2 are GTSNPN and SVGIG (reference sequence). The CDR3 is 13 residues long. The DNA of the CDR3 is TGTGCCTGGCGTGCGACAGGGGAATCACCCCTCCACTTT. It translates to CAWRATGESPLHF.

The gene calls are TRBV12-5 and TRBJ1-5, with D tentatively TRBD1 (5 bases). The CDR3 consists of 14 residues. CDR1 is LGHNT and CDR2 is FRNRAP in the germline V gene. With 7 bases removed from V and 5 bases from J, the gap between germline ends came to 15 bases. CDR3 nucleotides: TGTGCTAGTGCCCCCGGGACGTCTCATCAGCCCCAGCATTTT. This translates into CASAPGTSHQPQHF.

CDR3 sequence (DNA): TGTGCCAGCAGCCCAACAGGGGCGGGTTCACCCCTCCACTTT. Residues: CASSPTGAGSPLHF. V is TRBV9 and J is TRBJ1-6; 7 nucleotides agree with TRBD1. Germline lookup yields CDR1 SGDLS and CDR2 YYNGEE. J lost 9 bases, V lost 4 bases, and 7 bases had no gene match. The CDR3 sequence is 14 residues long.

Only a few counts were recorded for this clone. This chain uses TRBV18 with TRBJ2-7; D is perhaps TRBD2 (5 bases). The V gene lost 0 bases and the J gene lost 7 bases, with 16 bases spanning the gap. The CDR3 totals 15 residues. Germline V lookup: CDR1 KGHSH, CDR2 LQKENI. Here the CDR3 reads CASSPPSRRTGEQYF. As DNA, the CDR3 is TGTGCCAGCTCACCACCTTCTAGACGGACTGGAGAGCAGTACTTC.

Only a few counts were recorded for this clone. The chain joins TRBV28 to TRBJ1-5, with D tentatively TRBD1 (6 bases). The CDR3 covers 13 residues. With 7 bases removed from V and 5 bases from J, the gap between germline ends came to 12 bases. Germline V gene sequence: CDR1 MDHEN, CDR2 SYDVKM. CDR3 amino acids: CASTPGGDQPQHF. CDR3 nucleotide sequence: TGTGCCAGCACTCCCGGGGGCGATCAGCCCCAGCATTTT. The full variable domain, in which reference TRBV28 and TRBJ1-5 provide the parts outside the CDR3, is DVKVTQSSRYLVKRTGEKVFLECVQDMDHENMFWYRQDPGLGLRLIYFSYDVKMKEKGDIPEGYSVSREKKERFSLILESASTNQTSMYLCASTPGGDQPQHFGDGTRLSIL.

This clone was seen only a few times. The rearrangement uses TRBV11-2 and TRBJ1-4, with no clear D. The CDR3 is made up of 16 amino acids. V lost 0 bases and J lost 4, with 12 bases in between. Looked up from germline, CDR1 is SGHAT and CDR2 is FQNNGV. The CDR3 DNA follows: TGTGCCAGCAGCTTAGAGCCCCTAGGGTTTAATGAAAAACTGTTTTTT. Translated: CASSLEPLGFNEKLFF.

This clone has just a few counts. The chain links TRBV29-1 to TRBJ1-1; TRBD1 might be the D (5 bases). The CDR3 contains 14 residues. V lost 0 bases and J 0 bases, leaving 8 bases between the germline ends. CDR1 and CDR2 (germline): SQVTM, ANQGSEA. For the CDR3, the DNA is TGCAGCGTTGAAGACAGGGAGATGAACACTGAAGCTTTCTTT. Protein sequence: CSVEDREMNTEAFF.